This T cell receptor beta chain was captured in a study of cytomegalovirus exposure and HLA in healthy donors (dated 2017 in TCRdb). General notes on the study: In an earlier analysis of 550 to 750 of the donors, about 260 Gb of sequence data and 117 million unique TCR beta sequences from 150 million to 200 million T cells were reported. Besides the first cohort of roughly 660 subjects, a separate validation cohort made up of over a hundred different subjects was used. About 5 DR-DQ haplotypes were handled as single units for association and clustering, since linkage in the cohort was strong. High-throughput TCR immunosequencing, statistical association of individual TCRs with disease status, and machine learning were combined to predict cytomegalovirus infection status. Of the 350 to 400 genotyped donors, roughly 80% fell in the genetic ancestry cluster associated with self-reported Caucasian donors. The number of donors typed differed by locus, with about 629-640 for A, B, C, DRB1 and DQB1, more than 500 for DQA1, about 610 for DPA1, and around 450 for DPB1. In a later analysis, previously published TCR beta repertoires from 670 or so donors were re-analyzed and high-resolution HLA genotyping was added so that TCR occurrence patterns could be studied. HLA typing covered class I and class II loci at four-digit resolution. The study used immunosequencing to profile the T cell repertoires of approximately 630 subjects and linked those repertoires to cytomegalovirus serostatus. Donor age, sex, ethnicity and CMV serostatus were compiled alongside the repertoire data. All discovery cohort repertoires had been generated using a single sequencing platform. In a later genetic analysis, genome-wide SNP genotypes for about three fifths of the 666 donors were used, and that subset was treated as a discovery cohort. The study aimed to test whether signatures of past pathogen exposure could be identified by cataloging public T cell receptors. On average, around 240,000 unique TCR beta nucleotide sequences were sequenced per donor among 300 to 500 genotyped donors of the cohort, with about 19% of those sequences being non-productive. In an earlier analysis of roughly 540 of the donors, high-throughput TCR beta sequencing was used to judge whether each TCR beta V gene segment behaved as functional or pseudogenic. Rather than drawing on any new phenotypic data, the later analysis identified candidate immune exposures from TCR beta sequences and the way those sequences occurred across donors. An early release that covered 640 HLA-typed donors contained approximately 300 gigabases of sequencing data and about 93 million unique TCR sequences. Here is what the overall study found, with its caveats: Several of the top co-occurrence clusters appeared to be linked to parvovirus B19, influenza, CMV and Epstein-Barr virus, according to a later analysis. In a later analysis, most CMV-associated TCR beta chains were found to appear HLA-restricted, with HLA associations seemingly driven largely by CMV exposure. A cluster of highly shared sequence variants was judged likely to represent a technical artifact of the sequencing pipeline. Because the 87-base-pair reads could not distinguish some IMGT-functional V segments, including TRBV6-2 and TRBV6-3, those segments were excluded. In a later analysis, some 17,000 TCR beta sequences were associated with specific HLA alleles at a false discovery rate of 0.05. In both the original and validation cohorts, the classifier was reported to diagnose cytomegalovirus status with high specificity and sensitivity. A later analysis found that TCR association rates varied across HLA loci, with DRB1 alleles showing the most associated TCRs and HLA-C alleles the fewest. A later genetic analysis associated a missense DCLRE1C variant with V-gene and J-gene trimming of TCR beta chains, and an independent cohort replicated the association. A further reported finding was that TCR beta sequences accurately predicted the HLA-A and HLA-B alleles for most subjects in the first cohort. Presence/absence analyses assumed roughly uniform sequencing depth across donors, an assumption that may not hold. The earlier analysis of 450 to 700 of the donors excluded roughly 17 rarely observed V segments, including chromosome 9 orphons, because counts were too low. Only TCR beta chains were sequenced in this cohort, and the absence of alpha or paired-chain data limited detectable features. Broadly in line with IMGT annotations, most TCR beta V segments showed up in productive rearrangements about 87% or about 30% of the time in an earlier analysis of a few hundred of the donors. It was suggested by the authors that the approach could potentially be generalized to other disease states and immunological phenotypes. Compared with equally common non-associated chains, HLA-associated TCR beta chains in a later analysis were more clonally expanded and had lower generation probabilities. HLA typing was unavailable for some donors at each locus, so association tests used only the typed subset. In vitro tests confirmed that three of the cytomegalovirus-associated TCR beta chains recognize cytomegalovirus antigens. A later genetic analysis reported fewer N-insertions in productive TCRs among donors in an Asian-associated ancestry cluster than the roughly 690-donor mean. Immune exposure information for the cohort was limited to CMV serostatus. When HLA alleles, especially DR and DQ, strongly co-occurred, TCR associations were difficult to assign to individual alleles. The study listed 150 to 200 TCR beta chains as associated with cytomegalovirus. While some public TCRs were present in many individuals, most TCR sequences turned up only very rarely across donors. Linkage disequilibrium might explain the correlated functional status among segregating V segments, but an unknown experimental factor could not be excluded.

A note on this clone: Its cognate antigen has yet to be identified. No base-level quality is on record; no much larger clone is a single base apart.

Preparation of the library involved the immunoSEQ multiplex PCR assay. For the multiplex PCR, a mixture combining 60 forward primers for TCR Vbeta segments and 13 reverse primers for TCR Jbeta segments was used. The CDR3 region of rearranged TCR beta genes was amplified from genomic DNA with a multiplex PCR assay. The amplified TCR beta libraries were sequenced on the Illumina HiSeq System as 87-base-pair reads. In the paper's pipeline: A later analysis tallied around 80 million unique TCR beta chains across the approximately 670 repertoires, and some 12 million of those chains were shared by two or more donors. Raw reads were error-corrected and collapsed into unique sequences with a nearest-neighbor algorithm that merged closely related sequences to remove PCR and sequencing errors. V, D and J gene segments were assigned by aligning CDR3 sequences to IMGT reference sequences. Each retained sequence needed at least a six-nucleotide match to both a V gene segment and a J gene segment. Rearrangements were called productive when the CDR3 lacked stop codons and stayed in frame with V and J; all others were non-productive. Following IMGT convention, CDR3 was defined as the stretch from the second conserved V-encoded cysteine to the conserved J-encoded phenylalanine. In an earlier analysis of 587 of the donors, sequences lacking an unambiguous match to a single V gene segment were excluded. An earlier analysis of 587 of the donors classified V segments as functional when productive rearrangements were above 56.7% and as segregating when the standard deviation between donors was above 5%. A statistical classification framework was developed to diagnose cytomegalovirus status using the catalog of TCR beta chain sequences. In a later analysis, V and J genes were assigned by comparing TCR nucleotide sequences against IMGT/GENE-DB human TR gene sequences. A later analysis assigned CDR3 sequences and most-parsimonious VDJ recombination scenarios with the TCRdist pipeline. In a later analysis, each TCR beta chain was defined by its CDR3 amino acid sequence together with its V-gene family, and reads lacking a unique V-gene family were excluded. As a way to deal with suspected cross-contamination and a sequencing artifact, a later analysis dropped 592 nucleotide sequences that were highly shared and had low generation probability. For each public chain, a later analysis derived a clonal expansion index from normalized ranks of inferred template counts within each repertoire. Generation probabilities in a later analysis came from a VDJ recombination model fitted to out-of-frame rearrangements, and those results were checked against IGoR. A later analysis scored TCR-TCR, TCR-HLA and TCR-CMV co-occurrence with hypergeometric tests, applying a repertoire-size bias correction to TCR pairs. In a later analysis, false discovery rates were estimated by permuting HLA or CMV assignments 20 times. In a later analysis, co-occurring TCRs were grouped using DBSCAN, with TCRdist sequence similarity added in when clustering inside HLA-allele-positive subsets. Co-occurrence clustering excluded repertoires with fewer than 30,000 or more than 120,000 public chains, plus five with anomalous nucleotide sharing. As stored in TCRdb, this immuneACCESS dataset retains in-frame rearrangements with V and J assigned. A fraction of the clones does not appear; measured against another copy, unresolved V genes explain less than half of the discrepancy, and the remainder lacks a known reason. V and J calls and clone size are given by that table; D and trimming were obtained from the DNA. This sample comprises around 170,000 clones, 75% to 90% of them detected only once. The top ten clones comprise approximately 6.3% of the sample.

The cohort was made up of several hundred healthy bone marrow donors. Cohort members were all nominally healthy when sampled, although unrecorded immune exposures were likely present. The donor was CMV seropositive and belonged to the group of around 300 seropositive cohort members. A peripheral blood sample was collected from each donor, and TCR beta sequencing was performed on peripheral blood mononuclear cells. Genomic DNA was extracted from the blood cell samples with the Qiagen DNeasy Blood Extraction Kit. CDR1 and CDR2 are read off the germline V gene as SGHRS and YFSETQ. The germline V and J ends show losses of 5 bases and 5 bases respectively, and no gene match explains 6 bases of the junction. CDR3 length: 13 amino acids, cysteine to phenylalanine. Just the 39-base CDR3 DNA is kept, in frame starting at base 1.

Material: PBMCs. The sequence came from a man aged 40-49 years in good health and CMV-seropositive. The chain links TRBV5-1 with TRBJ1-2; 7 bases in the middle match TRBD1. This receptor has the CDR3 CASRRDSSYGYTF. Read as DNA, the sequence is TGCGCCAGCAGGCGGGACAGCTCGTATGGCTACACCTTC.